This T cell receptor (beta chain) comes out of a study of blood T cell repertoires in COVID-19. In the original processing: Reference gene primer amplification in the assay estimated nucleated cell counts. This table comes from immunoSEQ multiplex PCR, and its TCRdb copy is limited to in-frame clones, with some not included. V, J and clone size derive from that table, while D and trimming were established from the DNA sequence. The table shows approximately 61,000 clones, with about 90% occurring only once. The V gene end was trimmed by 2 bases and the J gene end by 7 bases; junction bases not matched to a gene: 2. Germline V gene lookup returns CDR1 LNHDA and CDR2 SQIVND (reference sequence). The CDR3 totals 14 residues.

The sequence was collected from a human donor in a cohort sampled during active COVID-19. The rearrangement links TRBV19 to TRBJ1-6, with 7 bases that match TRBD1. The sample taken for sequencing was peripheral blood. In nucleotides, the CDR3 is TGTGCCAGTAGTATAACAGGGGCGAATTCACCCCTCCACTTT. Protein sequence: CASSITGANSPLHF.